This passage covers 10 T cell receptor beta chains from one sample sequenced in a study of T cell responses to AZD1222 COVID-19 vaccine. Sequencing was performed with immunoSEQ multiplex PCR; in TCRdb, only in-frame clones are kept and a portion is missing. The sample holds about 210,000 clones; around 92% are singletons and the top ten take 1% to 1.5%. Specimen: peripheral blood, collected on day 0 of AZD1222 vaccination. Every receptor here comes from an adult in good health.

The chain couples TRBV28 to TRBJ1-5; D is ambiguous. V shed 7 bases and J shed 5 bases, with 12 bases lying between them. The CDR3 has 13 residues. Germline-derived CDR1 and CDR2 are MDHEN and SYDVKM. CDR3 coding DNA: TGTGCCAGCAACCGGGGAAATGATCAGCCCCAGCATTTT. This translates into CASNRGNDQPQHF.

This clone was seen only a few times. J is TRBJ2-7 and V is TRBV6-5; maybe TRBD2 (6 bases). Trimming shortened V by 2 bases and J by 4 bases, and 18 bases separated the two germline ends. This CDR3 comprises 16 residues. Germline values: CDR1 MNHEY, CDR2 SVGAGI. The CDR3 loop reads CASSYRLGTGFYEQYF. In DNA, the CDR3 is TGTGCCAGCAGTTACCGACTGGGGACTGGGTTTTACGAGCAGTACTTC.

The chain joins TRBV12-3 or TRBV12-4 to TRBJ1-5; 7 bases are shared with TRBD1. The CDR3 is made up of 12 amino acids. The trim removed 6 bases at V and 16 bases at J, leaving 12 bases unmatched. The CDR3 protein is CASSSSGTVTHF. DNA of the CDR3: TGTGCCAGCAGCAGCTCCGGGACAGTCACTCATTTT.

This chain's CDR3 is CAWSVGTAFDQPQHF. Here the CDR3 DNA reads TGTGCCTGGAGTGTAGGGACAGCCTTCGATCAGCCCCAGCATTTT. V gene TRBV30 combines with J gene TRBJ1-5; 7 nucleotides line up with TRBD1. V shed 0 bases and J 5 bases; nucleotides not matched to a gene: 7. The CDR3 runs 15 residues. CDR1 is GTSNPN and CDR2 is SVGIG in the germline V gene (reference sequence).

The chain combines TRBV15 with TRBJ2-1, with D tentatively TRBD1 or TRBD2 (5 bases each). Germline CDR1 reads LNHNV; CDR2 reads YYDKDF (reference sequence). The CDR3 has 17 amino acids. Trimming removed 3 bases at V and 2 bases at J, with 17 bases between. Here the CDR3 DNA reads TGTGCCACCAGCAGGGGCTTGGGACCTCCCGCCTACAATGAGCAGTTCTTC. This encodes CATSRGLGPPAYNEQFF.

The chain recombines TRBV28 with TRBJ1-2; D unclear. Deletions cut 1 base from V and 2 bases from J, with 8 bases between. The CDR3 has 14 residues. Germline V gives CDR1 MDHEN, CDR2 SYDVKM. The CDR3 loop reads CASSLSRENYGYTF. The CDR3 nucleotides are TGTGCCAGCAGTTTATCAAGGGAAAACTATGGCTACACCTTC.

The chain combines TRBV19 with TRBJ2-3, with TRBD1 matching over 9 bases. The germline CDR1 and CDR2 sequences are LNHDA and SQIVND (reference sequence). V lost 4 bases to trimming and J lost 4 bases; unmatched junction nucleotides: 3. This CDR3 is built from 14 residues. The CDR3 nucleotides read TGTGCCAGTAGTAGGGACAGGGCGGCAGATACGCAGTATTTT. It is translated as CASSRDRAADTQYF.

The chain uses TRBV28 and TRBJ1-5, with unresolved D. Per germline, CDR1 MDHEN and CDR2 SYDVKM. The V end was cut by 8 bases, the J end by 9 bases, with 8 bases between. The CDR3 has 10 amino acids. The CDR3 DNA follows: TGTGCCAGCGGACGGGGGCCCCAGCATTTT. Encoded protein: CASGRGPQHF.

The chain employs TRBV11-2 and TRBJ1-6; no definite D call. V lost 2 bases, J lost 0 bases, and 8 bases lay in between. CDR3 size: 16 residues. Germline V CDR1 and CDR2: SGHAT, FQNNGV. The CDR3 loop is CASSLFRSSYNSPLHF. The CDR3 nucleotides read TGTGCCAGCAGCTTATTTAGGAGCTCCTATAATTCACCCCTCCACTTT.

The chain carries TRBV5-6 and TRBJ2-3; 7 positions agree with TRBD2. V trimming: 3 bases; J trimming: 2 bases; junction bases outside the gene matches: 6. Looked up from germline, CDR1 is SGHDT and CDR2 is YYEEEE. CDR3 length equals 15 residues. CDR3 sequence (DNA): TGTGCCAGCAGCTATACGCGGGGGTACACAGATACGCAGTATTTT. It encodes CASSYTRGYTDTQYF.